Shown below are 12 T cell receptor beta chains from a single sample sequenced in a study of cytomegalovirus exposure and HLA in healthy donors. In the PCR, 60 Vbeta and 13 Jbeta primers were used. The table came from immunoSEQ multiplex PCR; TCRdb's copy has only in-frame clones and leaves some out. Of about 190,000 clones listed, more than 65% are singletons. The sequenced sample was PBMCs. These receptors were collected from a woman aged 25-40 years in good health and CMV-seropositive.

The chain has TRBV7-2 and TRBJ2-7, with D perhaps TRBD2 (5 bases). Trimming shortened V by 2 bases and J by 0 bases, and 8 bases separated the two germline ends. There are 14 residues in the CDR3. The germline CDR1 and CDR2 sequences are SGHTA and FQGNSA. In DNA form, the CDR3 reads TGTGCCAGCAGCTTATATGGGAGCTCCTACGAGCAGTACTTC. Its protein product is CASSLYGSSYEQYF.

This rearrangement joins TRBV19 to TRBJ2-7, with TRBD1 matching 8 bases. Germline V gene lookup returns CDR1 LNHDA and CDR2 SQIVND (reference sequence). CDR3 size: 14 residues. J was trimmed by 5 bases and V by 4 bases; bases with no gene match: 7. CDR3 in amino acids: CASSRTGTPHEQYF. CDR3 bases: TGTGCCAGTAGTAGGACAGGGACCCCTCACGAGCAGTACTTC.

This rearrangement joins TRBV7-9 to TRBJ2-5; 8 nucleotides align to TRBD1. Germline V lookup: CDR1 SEHNR, CDR2 FQNEAQ (reference sequence). The CDR3 has 15 amino acids. The ends lost 3 bases at V and 5 bases at J; junction bases unmatched: 8. CDR3 sequence reads: CASSLTGEVKETQYF. The CDR3 coding sequence is TGTGCCAGCAGCTTGACAGGGGAAGTGAAGGAGACCCAGTACTTC.

The chain is built from TRBV7-2 and TRBJ2-3; the D gene is possibly TRBD1 (8 bases). With 4 bases removed from V and 2 bases from J, the gap between germline ends came to 25 bases. The CDR3 contains 19 residues. Germline CDR1 and CDR2: SGHTA and FQGNSA. This CDR3 reads CASSSGQGALAAITDTQYF. The CDR3 coding sequence is TGTGCCAGCAGCTCGGGCCAGGGGGCTCTAGCGGCAATCACAGATACGCAGTATTTT. Combining the CDR3 with reference TRBV7-2 and TRBJ2-3 gives the whole variable domain GAGVSQSPSNKVTEKGKDVELRCDPISGHTALYWYRQSLGQGLEFLIYFQGNSAPDKSGLPSDRFSAERTGGSVSTLTIQRTQQEDSAVYLCASSSGQGALAAITDTQYFGPGTRLTVL.

This chain connects TRBV2 to TRBJ1-2; D perhaps matches TRBD1 (6 bases). V lost 2 bases to trimming and J lost 8 bases, with 21 bases between them. Per the germline V gene, CDR1 is SNHLY and CDR2 is FYNNEI. CDR3 length equals 16 residues. DNA of the CDR3: TGTGCCAGCAGTGAATCTGCCAGGGGCGCCTCGGGGGGCTACACCTTC. Its protein is CASSESARGASGGYTF.

This clone has more than one count but fewer than ten. The V and J genes are TRBV28 and TRBJ1-1; D might be TRBD1 (5 bases). This CDR3 spans 11 amino acids. Looked up from germline, CDR1 is MDHEN and CDR2 is SYDVKM. Trimming removed 6 bases from V and 12 bases from J, with 14 bases in between. The CDR3 sequence is CASRSTVGSFF. For the CDR3, the DNA is TGTGCCAGCAGGTCGACAGTAGGGTCTTTCTTT.

This clone was observed a few times. This sequence joins TRBV6-5 and TRBJ2-7; a possible D gene is TRBD2 (5 bases). This CDR3 is built from 13 residues. The germline CDR1 and CDR2 sequences are MNHEY and SVGAGI. Trimming removed 0 bases at V and 7 bases at J, with 10 bases between. The DNA of the CDR3 is TGTGCCAGCAGTTACTCGACGTCGGGGGAGCAGTACTTC. It codes for CASSYSTSGEQYF.

This clone was seen a handful of times. V is TRBV6-4 and J is TRBJ2-5; maybe TRBD2 (7 bases). V was pared by 3 bases and J by 0 bases, with 20 bases between. The germline CDR1 and CDR2 sequences are MRHNA and SNTAGT. CDR3 length: 18 residues. The CDR3 nucleotides read TGTGCCAGCAGTGAGGGAGGAGGGGGGGCGGGGAACCAAGAGACCCAGTACTTC. Translating gives CASSEGGGGAGNQETQYF.

This clone has just a few counts. This rearrangement joins TRBV28 to TRBJ1-6; D ambiguous. Germline V gives CDR1 MDHEN, CDR2 SYDVKM. This CDR3 region has 16 residues. V lost 8 bases and J 9 bases, leaving 23 bases between the germline ends. The CDR3 DNA sequence: TGTGCCAGCTATGCCCCATGGAGTAGTACGGGTTCACCCCTCCACTTT. Amino acid sequence: CASYAPWSSTGSPLHF.

The chain carries TRBV27 and TRBJ1-5; D unresolved. The CDR3 is 14 amino acids. Germline CDR1 is MNHEY and CDR2 is SMNVEV (reference sequence). V was trimmed by 4 bases and J by 8 bases, leaving 15 bases between them. The CDR3 nucleotides are TGTGCCAGCAGTTCCGTCGTGAGGGTGAAGCCCCAGCATTTT. This sequence encodes CASSSVVRVKPQHF.

This rearrangement joins TRBV19 to TRBJ2-3; D gene unclear. Germline CDR1 LNHDA, CDR2 SQIVND (reference sequence). This CDR3 has 15 residues. V was pared by 3 bases and J by 2 bases, with 12 bases between. The CDR3 here is CASSIRFLDTDTQYF. The CDR3 bases are TGTGCCAGTAGTATTCGTTTCTTAGACACAGATACGCAGTATTTT. The full variable domain, completed using reference TRBV19 and TRBJ2-3, is DGGITQSPKYLFRKEGQNVTLSCEQNLNHDAMYWYRQDPGQGLRLIYYSQIVNDFQKGDIAEGYSVSREKKESFPLTVTSAQKNPTAFYLCASSIRFLDTDTQYFGPGTRLTVL.

The chain recombines TRBV28 with TRBJ1-1; D call uncertain. CDR3 length: 15 amino acids. Germline V lookup: CDR1 MDHEN, CDR2 SYDVKM. V lost 5 bases, J lost 4 bases, and 17 bases lay in between. The CDR3 region is CASSKTGGPSTEAFF. CDR3 in DNA: TGTGCCAGCAGTAAAACGGGAGGTCCGAGCACTGAAGCTTTCTTT.